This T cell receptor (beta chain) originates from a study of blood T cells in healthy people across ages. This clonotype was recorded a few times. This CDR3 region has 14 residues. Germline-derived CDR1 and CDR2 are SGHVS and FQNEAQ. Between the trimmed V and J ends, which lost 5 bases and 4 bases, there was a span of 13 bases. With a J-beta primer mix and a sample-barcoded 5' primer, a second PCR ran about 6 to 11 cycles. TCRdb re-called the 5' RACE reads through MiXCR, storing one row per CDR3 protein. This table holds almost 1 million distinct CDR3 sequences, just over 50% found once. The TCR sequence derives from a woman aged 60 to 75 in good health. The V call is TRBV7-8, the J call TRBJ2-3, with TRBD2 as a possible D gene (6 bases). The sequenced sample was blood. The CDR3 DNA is TGTGCCAGCAGCACACGGGAGACTTCAGATACGCAGTATTTT. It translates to CASSTRETSDTQYF. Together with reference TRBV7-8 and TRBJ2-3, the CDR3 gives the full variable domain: GAGVSQSPRYKVAKRGQDVALRCDPISGHVSLFWYQQALGQGPEFLTYFQNEAQLDKSGLPSDRFFAERPEGSVSTLKIQRTQQEDSAVYLCASSTRETSDTQYFGPGTRLTVL.